One and the same sample provided the 20 T cell receptor beta chains below, sequenced in a study of T-cell reconstitution after alpha-beta-depleted transplantation in children. Unique molecular identifiers tagged the TCRbeta library. TCRdb reanalysed the PCR reads using MiXCR and keeps one entry per CDR3 protein. The table shows hundreds of thousands of distinct CDR3 sequences, with approximately 15% occurring only once. This material consisted of PBMCs from the stem cell graft donor, taken from the stem cell graft. All receptors come from a human donor who donated a stem cell graft to a child with acute myeloid leukemia.

This clonotype was seen at least ten times. This chain connects TRBV29-1 to TRBJ1-2, with 7 bases aligning to TRBD1. The germline CDR1 and CDR2 sequences are SQVTM and ANQGSEA. The V and J ends lost 1 base and 8 bases, in that order; junction bases with no gene match: 7. The CDR3 extends over 13 amino acids. The CDR3 DNA reads as TGCAGCGTTGAAGCTCTGACAGGGCACGGCTACACCTTC. Translation gives CSVEALTGHGYTF.

The chain employs TRBV28 and TRBJ2-2, with D possibly called TRBD1 or TRBD2 (5 bases each). Per the germline V gene, CDR1 is MDHEN and CDR2 is SYDVKM. Trimming removed 3 bases at V and 5 bases at J, with 10 bases between. This CDR3 has 14 amino acids. This CDR3 is CASSFFGGTGELFF. Here the CDR3 DNA reads TGTGCCAGCAGTTTTTTTGGGGGAACCGGGGAGCTGTTTTTT.

This clonotype was counted a few times. The rearrangement uses TRBV12-3 or TRBV12-4 and TRBJ1-1, with 8 nucleotides matching TRBD1. The ends lost 4 bases at V and 5 bases at J; junction bases unmatched: 9. The CDR3 runs 15 residues. CDR3 bases: TGTGCCAGCAGTTGGGGTGACAGGGGAGCAACTGAAGCTTTCTTT. Encoded protein: CASSWGDRGATEAFF.

This clonotype was detected a few times. V is TRBV12-3 or TRBV12-4 and J is TRBJ1-2, with a weak D call TRBD1 (5 bases). V was pared by 5 bases and J by 3 bases, with 25 bases between. The CDR3 extends over 18 amino acids. CDR3 protein: CASSPSGGDPLLYYGYTF. The CDR3, as DNA: TGTGCCAGCAGTCCCTCTGGGGGGGACCCCCTCTTGTACTATGGCTACACCTTC.

The V gene is TRBV5-1, the J gene TRBJ2-1; 10 bases match TRBD2. This CDR3 spans 15 amino acids. The germline V gene has CDR1 SGHRS and CDR2 YFSETQ. V was clipped by 4 bases and J by 6 bases; unmatched bases: 7. CDR3 nucleotides: TGCGCCAGCAGCCAACTCCCTAGCGGGGGCAATGAGCAGTTCTTC. This translates into CASSQLPSGGNEQFF.

This clonotype was detected a few times. The rearrangement uses TRBV20-1 and TRBJ1-1; D uncertain. The V end was cut by 3 bases, the J end by 0 bases, with 8 bases between. Germline V gene lookup returns CDR1 DFQATT and CDR2 SNEGSKA (reference sequence). The CDR3 loop spans 13 amino acids. The DNA of the CDR3 is TGCAGTGCTAGCCCGACCGTGAACACTGAAGCTTTCTTT. Encoded protein: CSASPTVNTEAFF.

This clonotype was observed a few times. This chain links TRBV5-5 with TRBJ2-5, with D unresolved. Trimming removed 0 bases at V and 0 bases at J, with 9 bases between. Germline CDR1 and CDR2: SGHKS and YYEKEE (reference sequence). This CDR3 is built from 15 residues. The CDR3 sequence: CASSLDGSDQETQYF. CDR3 bases: TGTGCCAGCAGCTTGGATGGGTCGGACCAAGAGACCCAGTACTTC.

There are many counts of this clonotype. The chain couples TRBV20-1 to TRBJ2-7; unclear D gene. Germline V CDR1 and CDR2: DFQATT, SNEGSKA (reference sequence). The CDR3 spans 14 residues. Trimming removed 3 bases at V and 0 bases at J, with 12 bases between. The CDR3 here is CSASRLSSSYEQYV. The CDR3 DNA sequence: TGCAGTGCTAGCAGACTCTCGAGCTCCTACGAGCAGTACGTC.

The sample holds many counts of this clonotype. This rearrangement joins TRBV12-3 or TRBV12-4 to TRBJ1-5; 7 nucleotides line up with TRBD1. The trim removed 1 base at V and 4 bases at J, leaving 7 bases unmatched. This CDR3 is built from 16 residues. The CDR3 is CASSLGLGGGNQPQHF. Written as DNA, the CDR3 is TGTGCCAGCAGTTTAGGTTTAGGGGGCGGAAATCAGCCCCAGCATTTT.

This clonotype was found many times. The J gene is TRBJ2-1, the V gene TRBV20-1; D may be TRBD1 (6 bases). Trimming took 0 bases from V and 9 from J, leaving 18 bases between them. CDR1 and CDR2 (germline): DFQATT, SNEGSKA (reference sequence). The CDR3 spans 15 residues. CDR3 sequence reads: CSARDWAGERSEQFF. DNA of the CDR3: TGCAGTGCTAGAGATTGGGCAGGGGAAAGGAGTGAGCAGTTCTTC.

This clonotype was detected ten times or more. V and J are TRBV5-1 and TRBJ2-1, with a tentative D call TRBD1 (6 bases). Trimming pared 0 bases from V and 8 bases from J, leaving 12 bases between. The CDR3 loop spans 14 amino acids. Germline V lookup: CDR1 SGHRS, CDR2 YFSETQ. CDR3 sequence: CASSLEGGVDEQFF. In DNA, the CDR3 is TGCGCCAGCAGCTTGGAAGGGGGTGTTGATGAGCAGTTCTTC.

The chain joins TRBV6-5 to TRBJ2-7, with 9 bases aligning to TRBD2. Losses at the gene ends were 4 bases for V and 6 bases for J; bases not matched to a gene: 10. This CDR3 spans 15 amino acids. CDR1 is MNHEY, CDR2 SVGAGI, per germline. This CDR3 reads CASSSLGGGVGEQYV. The CDR3 DNA follows: TGTGCCAGCAGTTCACTCGGCGGGGGGGTCGGCGAGCAGTACGTC.

The chain recombines TRBV24-1 with TRBJ2-1; D remains unclear. There are 17 residues in the CDR3. The germline V and J ends were trimmed by 1 base and 0 bases, with 12 bases remaining between them. Germline V CDR1 and CDR2: KGHDR, SFDVKD. The CDR3 DNA reads TGTGCCACCAGTGATTTACGGACCCCCAGCTCCTACAATGAGCAGTTCTTC. Translating it yields CATSDLRTPSSYNEQFF.

This clonotype turned up a few times. V gene TRBV7-9 combines with J gene TRBJ1-1; possible D gene TRBD1, 5 bases. Germline V gene data show CDR1 as SEHNR and CDR2 as FQNEAQ (reference sequence). The CDR3 is made up of 14 amino acids. V dropped 5 bases and J dropped 8 bases, with 18 bases sitting between them. CDR3 loop: CASSQLTGLLEAFF. The CDR3 DNA follows: TGTGCCAGCAGCCAACTTACGGGACTTCTGGAAGCTTTCTTT.

This clonotype was observed many times. The rearrangement uses TRBV7-9 and TRBJ1-1; TRBD1 is a possible D gene (6 bases). The CDR3 loop spans 15 amino acids. Deletions cut 3 bases from V and 1 base from J, with 12 bases between. The germline V gene encodes CDR1 SEHNR and CDR2 FQNEAQ (reference sequence). The CDR3 loop is CASSFLDRENTEAFF. DNA for the CDR3: TGTGCCAGCAGCTTCCTGGACAGAGAGAACACTGAAGCTTTCTTT.

This clonotype was counted at least ten times. V is TRBV11-2 and J is TRBJ2-7; 9 positions agree with TRBD1. The germline V gene has CDR1 SGHAT and CDR2 FQNNGV. This CDR3 contains 13 residues. The ends lost 5 bases at V and 2 bases at J; junction bases unmatched: 1. The CDR3 DNA reads as TGTGCCAGCAGCCGGGACAGGGCCTACGAGCAGTACGTC. Translating it yields CASSRDRAYEQYV.

V is TRBV7-2 and J is TRBJ2-1, with TRBD2 as a possible D gene (6 bases). The CDR3 sequence is 15 residues long. Per the germline V gene, CDR1 is SGHTA and CDR2 is FQGNSA. The V gene lost 4 bases and the J gene lost 5 bases, with 15 bases spanning the gap. The CDR3 bases are TGTGCCAGCAGCTCTCCGGGACTTTATCACAATGAGCAGTTCTTC. It yields the protein CASSSPGLYHNEQFF. Together with reference TRBV7-2 and TRBJ2-1, the CDR3 gives the full variable domain: GAGVSQSPSNKVTEKGKDVELRCDPISGHTALYWYRQSLGQGLEFLIYFQGNSAPDKSGLPSDRFSAERTGGSVSTLTIQRTQQEDSAVYLCASSSPGLYHNEQFFGPGTRLTVL.

This clonotype came up a few times. The rearrangement joins TRBV7-9 to TRBJ2-7, with 8 bases matching TRBD1. Germline CDR1 SEHNR, CDR2 FQNEAQ (reference sequence). V shed 2 bases, J shed 4 bases, and the junction held 4 bases outside the gene matches. CDR3 length: 14 residues. This CDR3 reads CASSLQGARYEQYF. The CDR3 DNA follows: TGTGCCAGCAGCTTACAGGGGGCGCGGTACGAGCAGTACTTC.

This chain joins TRBV5-1 and TRBJ2-1; perhaps TRBD2 as D (7 bases). The ends were cut back, 0 bases at V and 1 base at J, with 14 bases in the middle. CDR1 is SGHRS, CDR2 YFSETQ, per germline. CDR3 size: 17 residues. CDR3 bases: TGCGCCAGCAGCTTGGGGGGGGGCCCTACTTCCTACAATGAGCAGTTCTTC. Translating it yields CASSLGGGPTSYNEQFF.

V and J are TRBV20-1 and TRBJ2-5; 11 bases map to TRBD1. The V gene's germline CDR1 is DFQATT and CDR2 SNEGSKA (reference sequence). With 5 bases clipped from V and 1 base from J, the junction kept 3 bases outside the gene matches. The CDR3 is made up of 14 amino acids. The CDR3 nucleotides are TGCAGTGCTCGGGACAGGGGGGCCCAAGAGACCCAGTACTTC. It is translated as CSARDRGAQETQYF.